This T cell receptor (beta chain) was observed in a study of cytomegalovirus exposure and HLA in healthy donors. On the study more broadly: An earlier analysis identified 120 million or so unique TCR beta sequences in 150 million to 200 million T cells.

The germline V gene has CDR1 SGHDT and CDR2 YYEEEE. Trimming pared 1 base from V and 2 bases from J, leaving 12 bases between. There are 15 residues in the CDR3. A note on this clone: Its antigen is not identified.

The PCR had 60 Vbeta and 13 Jbeta primers. The method was immunoSEQ multiplex PCR; TCRdb's version includes in-frame clones alone and lacks a portion of them. The table lists under 200,000 clones, under 80% of them singletons. General study findings and limits: Rare sequences made up most TCRs, while some public TCRs were found in many donors. The authors later found TCR association rates varying by HLA locus, with DRB1 most and HLA-C fewest.

The source is a woman aged 30 to 39 in good health and CMV-seronegative. Sequenced input: PBMCs. The genes are TRBV5-6 and TRBJ1-2; TRBD1 might be the D (6 bases). This chain's CDR3 is CASSLMSGVNYGYTF. The CDR3 DNA follows: TGTGCCAGCAGCTTGATGTCAGGGGTGAACTATGGCTACACCTTC.